A selection of T cell receptor beta chains follows, all from one sample in a study of identical twins. Using its own MiXCR run on the 5' RACE reads, TCRdb lists one record per CDR3 protein. This sample has 1.5 million to 2 million distinct CDR3 sequences, with about 31% found just once. The sample comprised cord blood. Receptors originate from a newborn girl in good health. CDR3s include the opening cysteine and the closing phenylalanine or tryptophan. The order of the fields is J gene, CDR3 length, V gene, clone size, D gene, CDR3 protein, CDR3 DNA. The D gene is left open where the match is weak. Expanded clones are given a class, and other clones once, few, many or no size at all.

TRBJ1-1	16	TRBV25-1	.	TRBD1	CASSDGTGGTNTEAFF	TGTGCCAGCAGTGACGGGACAGGGGGGACGAACACTGAAGCTTTCTTT
TRBJ2-5	14	TRBV10-3	few	TRBD1	CAISESGQGETQYF	TGTGCCATCAGTGAGTCGGGACAGGGAGAGACCCAGTACTTC
TRBJ1-4	13	TRBV4-1	few	.	CASSQGPLEKLFF	TGCGCCAGCAGCCAAGGTCCGCTAGAAAAACTGTTTTTT
TRBJ1-4	15	TRBV7-2	few	.	CASSLVGRGGEKLFF	TGTGCCAGCAGCTTAGTCGGCAGGGGAGGGGAAAAACTGTTTTTT
TRBJ1-2	12	TRBV3-1	.	TRBD1	CASGQGAHGYTF	TGTGCCAGCGGCCAGGGGGCGCATGGCTACACCTTC
TRBJ2-7	11	TRBV7-2	many	TRBD2	CASSLAAEQYF	TGTGCCAGCAGCCTAGCGGCCGAGCAGTACTTC
TRBJ1-4	17	TRBV12-3/TRBV12-4	once	.	CASSLPGYLATNEKLFF	TGTGCCAGCAGTTTGCCAGGATACCTTGCAACTAATGAAAAACTGTTTTTT
TRBJ2-7	14	TRBV20-1	.	TRBD2	CSARDSRGDNEQYF	TGCAGTGCTAGAGATTCGCGGGGGGACAATGAGCAGTACTTC
TRBJ1-1	12	TRBV27	many	.	CASSLRTGEAFF	TGTGCCAGCAGCCTACGGACGGGGGAAGCTTTCTTT
TRBJ1-1	14	TRBV6-1	few	.	CASSEVGQNTEAFF	TGTGCCAGCAGTGAAGTAGGGCAGAACACTGAAGCTTTCTTT
TRBJ2-1	20	TRBV11-2	few	TRBD2	CASRPIRLAGGGRSYNEQFF	TGTGCCAGCAGACCCATCCGGCTAGCGGGAGGTGGGCGCTCCTACAATGAGCAGTTCTTC
TRBJ1-1	12	TRBV20-1	few	.	CSATDSGTEAFF	TGCAGTGCTACCGACTCGGGCACTGAAGCTTTCTTT
TRBJ1-4	16	TRBV4-2	few	.	CASSRDRLATNEKLFF	TGTGCCAGCAGCCGAGACAGACTAGCAACTAATGAAAAACTGTTTTTT
TRBJ2-7	15	TRBV7-2	few	TRBD2	CASSSQGTSLYEQYF	TGTGCCAGCAGCAGTCAGGGGACTAGCTTGTACGAGCAGTACTTC
TRBJ2-1	13	TRBV2	.	TRBD2	CASSVTSGRAQFF	TGTGCCAGCAGTGTAACGAGCGGGAGGGCCCAGTTCTTC